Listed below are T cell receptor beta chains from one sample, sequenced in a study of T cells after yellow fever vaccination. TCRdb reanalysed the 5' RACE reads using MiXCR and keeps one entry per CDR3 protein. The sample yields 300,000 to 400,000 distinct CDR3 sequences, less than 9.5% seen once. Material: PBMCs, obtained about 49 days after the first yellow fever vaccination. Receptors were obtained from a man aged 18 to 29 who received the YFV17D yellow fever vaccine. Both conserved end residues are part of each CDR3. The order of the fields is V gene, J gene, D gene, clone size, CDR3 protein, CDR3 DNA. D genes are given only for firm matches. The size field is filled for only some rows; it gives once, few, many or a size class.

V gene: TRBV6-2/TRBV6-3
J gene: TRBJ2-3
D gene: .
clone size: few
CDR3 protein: CASSALGREGETQYF
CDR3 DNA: TGTGCCAGCAGCGCCCTAGGACGGGAAGGGGAGACGCAGTATTTT

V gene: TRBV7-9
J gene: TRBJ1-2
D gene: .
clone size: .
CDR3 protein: CASSLGPHGYTF
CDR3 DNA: TGTGCCAGCAGCTTAGGTCCCCATGGCTACACCTTC

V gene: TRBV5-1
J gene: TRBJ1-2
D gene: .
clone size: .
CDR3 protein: CASSGEAGSYRRGYTF
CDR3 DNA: TGCGCCAGCAGCGGTGAGGCAGGGAGCTACCGGCGAGGCTACACCTTC

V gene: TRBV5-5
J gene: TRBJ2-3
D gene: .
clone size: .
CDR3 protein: CASSSHRADTQYF
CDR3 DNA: TGTGCCAGCAGCTCCCACCGGGCGGATACGCAGTATTTT

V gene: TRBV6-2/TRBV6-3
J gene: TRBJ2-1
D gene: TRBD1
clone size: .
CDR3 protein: CASSYYRGNEQFF
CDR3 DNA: TGTGCCAGCAGTTACTACAGGGGAAATGAGCAGTTCTTC

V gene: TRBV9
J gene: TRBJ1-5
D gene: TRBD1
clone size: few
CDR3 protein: CASSMSGTEIKPQHF
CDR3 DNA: TGTGCCAGCAGCATGTCTGGGACAGAAATCAAGCCCCAGCATTTT

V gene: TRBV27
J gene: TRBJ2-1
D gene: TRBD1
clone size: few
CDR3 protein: CASKTGGAYNEQFF
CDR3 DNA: TGTGCCAGCAAAACAGGGGGCGCTTACAATGAGCAGTTCTTC

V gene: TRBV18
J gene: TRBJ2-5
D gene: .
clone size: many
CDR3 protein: CASSPMQGRETQYF
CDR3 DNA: TGTGCCAGCTCACCTATGCAGGGACGGGAGACCCAGTACTTC

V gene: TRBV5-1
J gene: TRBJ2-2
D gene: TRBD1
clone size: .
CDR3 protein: CASSLAAGGVGELFF
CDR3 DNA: TGCGCCAGCAGCTTGGCGGCAGGGGGCGTCGGGGAGCTGTTTTTT

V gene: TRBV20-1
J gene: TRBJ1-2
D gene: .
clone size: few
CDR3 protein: CSARDQPVQGYGYTF
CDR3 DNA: TGCAGTGCTAGAGATCAACCTGTACAGGGCTATGGCTACACCTTC

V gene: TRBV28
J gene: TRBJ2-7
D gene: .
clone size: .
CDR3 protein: CATETTPGVIYEQYF
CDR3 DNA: TGTGCCACCGAAACGACCCCAGGGGTAATCTACGAGCAGTACTTC

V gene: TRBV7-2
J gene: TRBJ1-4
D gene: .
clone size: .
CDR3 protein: CASSPRGQEKLFF
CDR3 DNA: TGTGCCAGCAGCCCCCGTGGACAGGAAAAACTGTTTTTT

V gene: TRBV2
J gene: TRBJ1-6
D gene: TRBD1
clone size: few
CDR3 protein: CASRMTGRNSPLHF
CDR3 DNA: TGTGCCAGCAGGATGACAGGGCGGAATTCACCCCTCCACTTT

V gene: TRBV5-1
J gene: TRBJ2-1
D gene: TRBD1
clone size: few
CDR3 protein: CASGNQGADEQFF
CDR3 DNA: TGCGCCAGCGGAAACCAGGGGGCTGATGAGCAGTTCTTC

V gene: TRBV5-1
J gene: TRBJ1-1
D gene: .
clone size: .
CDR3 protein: CASSLWPNTEAFF
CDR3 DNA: TGCGCCAGCAGCTTGTGGCCGAACACTGAAGCTTTCTTT

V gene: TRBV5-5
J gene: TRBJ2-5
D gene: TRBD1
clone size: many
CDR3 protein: CASSSQGARETQYF
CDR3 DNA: TGTGCCAGCAGCTCACAGGGGGCTCGAGAGACCCAGTACTTC

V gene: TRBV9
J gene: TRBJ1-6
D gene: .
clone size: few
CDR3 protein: CASQASYNSPLHF
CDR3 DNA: TGTGCCAGCCAGGCCTCCTATAATTCACCCCTCCACTTT

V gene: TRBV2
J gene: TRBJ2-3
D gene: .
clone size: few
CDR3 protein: CAFCLGGVGDTQYF
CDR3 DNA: TGTGCCTTCTGTTTGGGCGGGGTAGGGGATACGCAGTATTTT

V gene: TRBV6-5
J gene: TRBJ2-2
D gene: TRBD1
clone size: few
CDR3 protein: CASSYSTGPAGELFF
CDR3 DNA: TGTGCCAGCAGTTACTCGACAGGGCCAGCCGGGGAGCTGTTTTTT

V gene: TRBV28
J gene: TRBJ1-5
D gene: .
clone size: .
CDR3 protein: CASKYPDRIKPQHF
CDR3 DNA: TGTGCCAGCAAATACCCCGACAGAATCAAGCCCCAGCATTTT

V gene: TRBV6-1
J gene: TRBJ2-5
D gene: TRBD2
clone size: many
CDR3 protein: CASSDAGGDETQYF
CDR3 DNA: TGTGCCAGCAGTGACGCGGGGGGTGATGAGACCCAGTACTTC

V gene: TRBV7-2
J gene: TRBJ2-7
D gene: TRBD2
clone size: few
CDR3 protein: CASSLAGTSNYEQYF
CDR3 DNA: TGTGCCAGCAGCTTAGCTGGGACTAGCAACTACGAGCAGTACTTC

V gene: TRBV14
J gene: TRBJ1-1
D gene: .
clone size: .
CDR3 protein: CASSRSWEAFF
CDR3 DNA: TGTGCCAGCAGCCGGTCGTGGGAAGCTTTCTTT

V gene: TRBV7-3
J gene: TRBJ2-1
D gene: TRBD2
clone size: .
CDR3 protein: CASSPLGLDNNEQFF
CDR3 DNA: TGTGCCAGCAGCCCCCTGGGACTAGATAACAATGAGCAGTTCTTC

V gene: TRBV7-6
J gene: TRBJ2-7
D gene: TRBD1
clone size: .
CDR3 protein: CASSSTQGAYEQYF
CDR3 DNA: TGTGCCAGCAGCTCAACGCAGGGGGCCTACGAGCAGTACTTC

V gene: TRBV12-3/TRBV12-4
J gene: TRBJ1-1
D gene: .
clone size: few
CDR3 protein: CASSNRAEAFF
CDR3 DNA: TGTGCCAGCAGTAACAGGGCTGAAGCTTTCTTT

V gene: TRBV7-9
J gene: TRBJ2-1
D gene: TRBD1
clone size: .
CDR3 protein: CASSLTGVAYNEQFF
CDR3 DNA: TGTGCCAGCAGCTTGACAGGGGTAGCCTACAATGAGCAGTTCTTC

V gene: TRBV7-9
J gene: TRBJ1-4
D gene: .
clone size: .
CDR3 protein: CASSLSAGSNEKLFF
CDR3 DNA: TGTGCCAGCAGCCTCTCCGCGGGGAGCAATGAAAAACTGTTTTTT

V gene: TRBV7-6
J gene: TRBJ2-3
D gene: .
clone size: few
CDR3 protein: CASSALAGTDTQYF
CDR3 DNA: TGTGCCAGCAGCGCACTTGCGGGCACAGATACGCAGTATTTT

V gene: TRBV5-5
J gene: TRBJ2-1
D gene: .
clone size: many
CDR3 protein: CAGGQGNEQFF
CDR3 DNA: TGTGCCGGGGGGCAGGGCAATGAGCAGTTCTTC

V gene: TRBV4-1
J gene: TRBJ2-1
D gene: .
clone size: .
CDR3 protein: CASSPLVGYNEQFF
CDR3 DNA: TGCGCCAGCAGCCCCCTCGTAGGTTACAATGAGCAGTTCTTC

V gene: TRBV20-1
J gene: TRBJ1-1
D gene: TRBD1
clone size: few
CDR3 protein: CSAINIDRGPFEAFF
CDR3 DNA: TGCAGTGCTATAAATATCGACAGGGGACCCTTTGAAGCTTTCTTT

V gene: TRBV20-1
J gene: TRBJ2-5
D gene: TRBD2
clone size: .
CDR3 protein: CSAATSGVETQYF
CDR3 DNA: TGCAGTGCTGCGACTAGCGGGGTAGAGACCCAGTACTTC

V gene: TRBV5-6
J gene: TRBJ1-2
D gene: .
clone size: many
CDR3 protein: CASSQANYGYTF
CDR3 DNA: TGTGCCAGCAGCCAAGCTAACTATGGCTACACCTTC